This entry describes one TCR beta chain. Axillary draining lymph nodes of breast cancer patients supplied the node samples. One entry per CDR3 protein results from TCRdb running MiXCR on the multiplex PCR reads. The sample holds 270,000 or so distinct CDR3 sequences; 30% to 35% are singletons and the top ten take more than 1%. The CDR3 spans 16 residues. Per germline, CDR1 DFQATT and CDR2 SNEGSKA (reference sequence). The V segment lost 3 bases and the J segment 11 bases; nucleotides outside the gene matches: 17. The record originates from a study of breast tumors, draining lymph nodes, adjacent tissues.

Sequenced material: axillary lymph node tissue. The chain combines TRBV20-1 with TRBJ2-3; TRBD2 matches 10 bases. The clonotype comes from a female donor with breast cancer. Some clones in this sample may be carry-over from other donors' samples. The CDR3 spells CSASGTWSGRGNEQYF. Written as DNA, the CDR3 is TGCAGTGCTAGCGGCACCTGGAGCGGGAGGGGAAATGAGCAGTATTTT.